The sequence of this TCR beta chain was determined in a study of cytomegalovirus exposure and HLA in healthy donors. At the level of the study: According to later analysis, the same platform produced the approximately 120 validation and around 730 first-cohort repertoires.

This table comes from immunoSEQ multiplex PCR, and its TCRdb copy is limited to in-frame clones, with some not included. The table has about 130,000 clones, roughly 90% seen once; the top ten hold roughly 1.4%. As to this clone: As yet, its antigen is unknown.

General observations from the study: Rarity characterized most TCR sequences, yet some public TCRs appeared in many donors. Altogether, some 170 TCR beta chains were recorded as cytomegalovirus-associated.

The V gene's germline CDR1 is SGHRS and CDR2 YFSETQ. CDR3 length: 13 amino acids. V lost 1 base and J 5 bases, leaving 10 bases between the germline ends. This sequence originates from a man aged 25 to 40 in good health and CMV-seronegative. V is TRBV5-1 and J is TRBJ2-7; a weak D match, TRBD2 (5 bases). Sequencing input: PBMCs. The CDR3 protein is CASSLRGHDEQYF. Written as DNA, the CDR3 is TGCGCCAGCAGCTTGAGAGGGCACGACGAGCAGTACTTC. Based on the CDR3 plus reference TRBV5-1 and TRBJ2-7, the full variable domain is KAGVTQTPRYLIKTRGQQVTLSCSPISGHRSVSWYQQTPGQGLQFLFEYFSETQRNKGNFPGRFSGRQFSNSRSEMNVSTLELGDSALYLCASSLRGHDEQYFGPGTRLTVT.